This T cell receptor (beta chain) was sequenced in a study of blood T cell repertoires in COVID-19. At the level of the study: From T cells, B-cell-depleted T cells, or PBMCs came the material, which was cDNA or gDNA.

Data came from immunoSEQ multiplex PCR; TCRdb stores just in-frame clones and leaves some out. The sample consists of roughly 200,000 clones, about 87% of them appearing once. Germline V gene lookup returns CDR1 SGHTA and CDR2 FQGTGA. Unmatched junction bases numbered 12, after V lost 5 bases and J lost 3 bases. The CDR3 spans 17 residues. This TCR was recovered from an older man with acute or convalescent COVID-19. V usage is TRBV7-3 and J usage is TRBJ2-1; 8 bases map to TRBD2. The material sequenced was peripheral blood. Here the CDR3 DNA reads TGTGCCAGCAGCCGTAGCGGGATCTACTCCCGCTACAATGAGCAGTTCTTC. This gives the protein CASSRSGIYSRYNEQFF.